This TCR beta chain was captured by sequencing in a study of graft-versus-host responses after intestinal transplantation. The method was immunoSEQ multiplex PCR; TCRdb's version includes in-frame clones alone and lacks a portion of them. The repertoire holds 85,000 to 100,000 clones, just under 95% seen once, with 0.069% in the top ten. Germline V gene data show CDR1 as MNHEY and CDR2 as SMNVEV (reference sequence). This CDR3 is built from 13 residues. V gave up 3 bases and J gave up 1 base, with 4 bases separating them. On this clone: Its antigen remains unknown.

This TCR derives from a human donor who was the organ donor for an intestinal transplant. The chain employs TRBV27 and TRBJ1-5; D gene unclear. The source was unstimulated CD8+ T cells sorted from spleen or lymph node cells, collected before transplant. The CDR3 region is CASSFRSNQPQHF. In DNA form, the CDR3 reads TGTGCCAGCAGTTTTCGGAGCAATCAGCCCCAGCATTTT.